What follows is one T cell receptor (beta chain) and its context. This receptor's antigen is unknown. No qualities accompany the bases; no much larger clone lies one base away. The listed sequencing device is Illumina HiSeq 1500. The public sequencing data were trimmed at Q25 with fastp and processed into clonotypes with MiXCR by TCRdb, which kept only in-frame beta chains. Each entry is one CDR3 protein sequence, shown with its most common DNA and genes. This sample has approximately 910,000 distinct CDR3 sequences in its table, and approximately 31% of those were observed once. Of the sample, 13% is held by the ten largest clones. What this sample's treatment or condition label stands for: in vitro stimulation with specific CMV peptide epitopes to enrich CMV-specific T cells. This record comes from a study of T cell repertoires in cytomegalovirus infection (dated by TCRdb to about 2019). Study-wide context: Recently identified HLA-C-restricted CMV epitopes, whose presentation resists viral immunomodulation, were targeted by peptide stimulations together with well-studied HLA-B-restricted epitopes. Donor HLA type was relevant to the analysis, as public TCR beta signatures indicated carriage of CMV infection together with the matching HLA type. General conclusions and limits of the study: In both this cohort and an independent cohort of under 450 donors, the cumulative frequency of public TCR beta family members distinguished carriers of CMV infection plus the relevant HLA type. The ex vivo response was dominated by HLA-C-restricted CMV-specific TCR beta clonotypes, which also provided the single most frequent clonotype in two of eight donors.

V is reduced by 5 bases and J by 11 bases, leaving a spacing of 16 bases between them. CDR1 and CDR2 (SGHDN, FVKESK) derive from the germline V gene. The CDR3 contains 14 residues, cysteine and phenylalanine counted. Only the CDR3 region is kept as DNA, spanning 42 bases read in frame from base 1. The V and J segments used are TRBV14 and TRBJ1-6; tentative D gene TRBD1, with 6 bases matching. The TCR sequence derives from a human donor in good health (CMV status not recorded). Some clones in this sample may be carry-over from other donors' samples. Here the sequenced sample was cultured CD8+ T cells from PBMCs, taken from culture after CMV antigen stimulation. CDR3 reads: CASSYTTGMTPLHF. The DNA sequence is TGTGCCAGCAGCTACACGACAGGAATGACACCCCTCCACTTT.